This T cell receptor beta chain is drawn from a study of T cell repertoires in cytomegalovirus infection. This CDR3 has 15 residues. From germline, CDR1 is SGHVS and CDR2 FNYEAQ. The V gene lost 6 bases and the J gene lost 1 base, with 15 bases spanning the gap. TCRdb re-called the reads with MiXCR, one entry per CDR3 protein. There are some 54,000 distinct CDR3 sequences in the sample; around a fifth occur only once, and around 80% lies in the top ten. This clonotype appeared a few times. Its specificity is not known. The chain combines TRBV7-6 with TRBJ1-1; D possibly corresponds to TRBD1 (5 bases). Sample: CD8+ T cells from cultured PBMCs, taken from culture after CMV antigen stimulation. The clonotype originates from a human donor in good health (CMV status not recorded). Some clones in this sample may be carry-over from other donors' samples. This CDR3 reads CASSGVRGPNTEAFF. For the CDR3, the DNA is TGTGCCAGCAGTGGGGTGAGGGGACCGAACACTGAAGCTTTCTTT.